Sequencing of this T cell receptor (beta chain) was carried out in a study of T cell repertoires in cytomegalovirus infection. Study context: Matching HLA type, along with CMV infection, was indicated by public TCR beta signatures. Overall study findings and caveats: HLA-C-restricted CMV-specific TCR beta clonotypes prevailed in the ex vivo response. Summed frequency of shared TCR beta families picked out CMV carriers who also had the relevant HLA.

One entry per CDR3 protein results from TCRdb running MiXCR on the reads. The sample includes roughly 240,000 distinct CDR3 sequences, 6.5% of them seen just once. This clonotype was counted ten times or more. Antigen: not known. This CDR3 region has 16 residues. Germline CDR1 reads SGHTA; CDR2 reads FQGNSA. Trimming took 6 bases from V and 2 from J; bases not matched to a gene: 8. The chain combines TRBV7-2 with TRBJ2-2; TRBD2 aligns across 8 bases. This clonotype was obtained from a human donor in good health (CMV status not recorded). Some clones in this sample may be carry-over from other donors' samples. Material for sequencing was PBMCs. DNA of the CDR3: TGTGCCAGCAGGGGGCGGGGGGCTTCCAACACCGGGGAGCTGTTTTTT. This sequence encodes CASRGRGASNTGELFF. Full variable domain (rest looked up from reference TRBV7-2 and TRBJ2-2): GAGVSQSPSNKVTEKGKDVELRCDPISGHTALYWYRQSLGQGLEFLIYFQGNSAPDKSGLPSDRFSAERTGGSVSTLTIQRTQQEDSAVYLCASRGRGASNTGELFFGEGSRLTVL.